A single T cell receptor (beta chain) is shown here with its context. Its antigen is still unknown. The donors were adults (healthy and HIV-negative) with no recent acute infections or vaccinations. Authors' processing steps: Filtering differed, since immunoSEQ gave only junction sequences and no quality scores. TCRdb's copy holds only in-frame clones and misses some; the assay was immunoSEQ multiplex PCR. The D gene and trimming were derived from the DNA, and the V and J assignments and clone size from that table. The top ten hold approximately 13% of the sample, which has about 470,000 clones, 79% seen once. This CDR3 comprises 15 residues. Germline loops: CDR1 SGHTA, CDR2 FQGTGA. V lost 5 bases to trimming and J lost 4 bases; unmatched junction nucleotides: 7. This sample is drawn from a study of shared clonotypes between healthy human individuals. In the study overall: Researchers drew samples from two women and three men aged 18 to 49.

Study-wide results and limits: Among donors, clonotype sharing was expected to be affected by sequencing depth.

The sequencing sample was made of PBMCs. The sequence was collected from a woman in her forties in good health. Some clones in this sample may be carry-over from other donors' samples. The rearrangement joins TRBV7-3 to TRBJ2-2, with 7 bases matching TRBD1. The DNA of the CDR3 is TGTGCCAGCAGCCCTACAGGGGCCATCACCGGGGAGCTGTTTTTT. Encoded protein: CASSPTGAITGELFF.